The clone carrying this TCR beta chain was seen ten or more times. TCRdb redid the calling of the RT-PCR reads with MiXCR, one entry per CDR3 protein. The sample consists of approximately 88,000 distinct CDR3 sequences, 4% to 5% of them appearing once. The sample originates from a study of patients and donors after allogeneic stem cell transplantation. This TCR was sampled from a human donor who was either an allogeneic HSCT recipient or a stem cell or donor lymphocyte infusion donor (not recorded which). It is not recorded whose cells these are; they may come from a transplant donor. Sample: blood, either unsorted or a sorted T cell fraction (not recorded which).

DNA of the CDR3: TGTGCCAGCAGCTTGGGCAGGGGAGAAAACATTCAGTACTTC. It encodes CASSLGRGENIQYF. The J gene is TRBJ2-4, the V gene TRBV5-4, with a weak D call TRBD1 (6 bases). The ends were cut back, 0 bases at V and 5 bases at J, with 9 bases in the middle. Germline V CDR1 and CDR2: SGHNT, YYREEE (reference sequence). The CDR3 covers 14 residues.